These T cell receptor beta chains were read from a single sample in a study of neurological immune-mediated disorders. TCRdb analysed the 5' RACE reads with MiXCR anew, one entry per CDR3 protein. Of around 100,000 distinct CDR3 sequences in the sample, roughly a tenth were seen once. Sequencing was carried out using PBMCs. Receptor source: a female donor with HTLV-1-associated myelopathy (HAM/TSP). Both conserved end residues are part of each CDR3. The order of the fields is clone size, J gene, V gene, D gene, CDR3 DNA, CDR3 protein. D genes are given only for firm matches. Only some rows state a clone size, as once, few, many or a class for expanded clones.

>NA|TRBJ2-2|TRBV5-1|NA
TGCGCCAGCAGCTTTACAGGGATTAACACCGGGGAGCTGTTTTTT
CASSFTGINTGELFF
>many|TRBJ2-3|TRBV12-3/TRBV12-4|NA
TGTGCCAGCAGCCCCAGGGGAGTAACTAGCACAGATACGCAGTATTTT
CASSPRGVTSTDTQYF
>many|TRBJ2-7|TRBV11-2|NA
TGTGCCAGCAGCTTAGCTTTGAACCGGGGAAAAGAGCAGTACTTC
CASSLALNRGKEQYF
>many|TRBJ2-3|TRBV4-1|TRBD2
TGCGCCAGCAGCCTAGACCGGACTAGCGGGGGCACAGATACGCAGTATTTT
CASSLDRTSGGTDTQYF
>NA|TRBJ1-1|TRBV4-2|NA
TGTGCCAGCAGCCCAAGGAGAGGGGGGAACACTGAAGCTTTCTTT
CASSPRRGGNTEAFF
>many|TRBJ2-1|TRBV5-1|TRBD2
TGCGCCAGCAGCACCGGGACTAGCGGGGGGGGCGATGAGCAGTTCTTC
CASSTGTSGGGDEQFF
>few|TRBJ2-1|TRBV5-1|NA
TGCGCCAGCAGCTTGATACTAGATTACAATGAGCAGTTCTTC
CASSLILDYNEQFF
>many|TRBJ2-7|TRBV4-1|TRBD1
TGCGCCAGCAGCCAAGCAGCCGGGACAGACTACGAGCAGTACTTC
CASSQAAGTDYEQYF
>many|TRBJ2-1|TRBV20-1|NA
TGCAGTGCTAGAACCCGGGGCGATGAGCAGTTCTTC
CSARTRGDEQFF
>many|TRBJ2-6|TRBV20-1|NA
TGCAGTGCCTACGGGGGAACTGGGGCCAACGTCCTGACTTTC
CSAYGGTGANVLTF
>many|TRBJ2-1|TRBV12-3/TRBV12-4|NA
TGTGCCAGCAGTTTAACACGGGTAGAGCAGTTCTTC
CASSLTRVEQFF
>many|TRBJ2-3|TRBV28|NA
TGTGCCAGCAGTAAACGGGACTTCGGCACAGATACGCAGTATTTT
CASSKRDFGTDTQYF
>many|TRBJ2-1|TRBV5-1|NA
TGCGCCAGCAGCTTGATCCAGGGGACCTACAATGAGCAGTTCTTC
CASSLIQGTYNEQFF
>NA|TRBJ2-3|TRBV7-9|NA
TGTGCCAGCAGCTACGCAGGAAGGGATACGCAGTATTTT
CASSYAGRDTQYF
>few|TRBJ2-2|TRBV19|TRBD2
TGTGCCAGTAGAAGGGGAGGGAGTAACACCGGGGAGCTGTTTTTT
CASRRGGSNTGELFF
>NA|TRBJ2-5|TRBV5-1|TRBD1
TGCGCCAGCAGCACTGGACAGGGGCAAGAGACCCAGTACTTC
CASSTGQGQETQYF
>many|TRBJ2-1|TRBV7-9|NA
TGTGCCAGCAGCTTCCCTACGAAGGGTAGGGATGAGCAGTTCTTC
CASSFPTKGRDEQFF
>many|TRBJ2-3|TRBV5-1|TRBD2
TGCGCCAGCAGCTTGGCCGGGTTAGCGGGGGGGCAAGATACGCAGTATTTT
CASSLAGLAGGQDTQYF
>many|TRBJ2-2|TRBV5-1|NA
TGCGCCAGCGGTAACGAAAACACCGGGGAGCTGTTTTTT
CASGNENTGELFF
>many|TRBJ2-7|TRBV3-1|NA
TGTGCCAGCAGCCATCGGTCCGGGTTCTACGAGCAGTACTTC
CASSHRSGFYEQYF
>many|TRBJ1-5|TRBV20-1|TRBD1
TGCAGTGCTAGAGCCCGAGGCCAAGGGGGCGGTCAGCCCCAGCATTTT
CSARARGQGGGQPQHF
>many|TRBJ2-7|TRBV9|NA
TGTGCCAGCAGCGTAGAAGAGGTTTCCTACGAGCAGTACTTC
CASSVEEVSYEQYF
>many|TRBJ2-3|TRBV20-1|TRBD2
TGCAGTGCTGAACTAGCGGGGGACACAGATACGCAGTATTTT
CSAELAGDTDTQYF
>many|TRBJ2-4|TRBV15|TRBD1
TGTGCCACCAGCAGAGGGGGGACAGAAAACATTCAGTACTTC
CATSRGGTENIQYF
>many|TRBJ2-7|TRBV5-1|TRBD1
TGCGCCAGCAAGAGGTCCGGGACAGGGGAAGAGCAGTACTTC
CASKRSGTGEEQYF
>NA|TRBJ1-1|TRBV10-2|NA
TGCGCCAGCAGTGAGGGGGGACCCCATAACACTGAAGCTTTCTTT
CASSEGGPHNTEAFF
>NA|TRBJ2-2|TRBV3-1|NA
TGTGCCAGCAACCAAGGAAGGGGGACGAACACCTGGGAGCTGTTTTTT
CASNQGRGTNTWELFF
>many|TRBJ1-5|TRBV24-1|TRBD1
TGTGCCACCAGCGAGGCGGGACAGGAATACAATCAGCCCCAGCATTTT
CATSEAGQEYNQPQHF
>many|TRBJ2-1|TRBV10-3|NA
TGTGCCATCAGTGAAACAGGAGATTTTTACAATGAGCAGTTCTTC
CAISETGDFYNEQFF
>many|TRBJ2-7|TRBV27|TRBD1
TGTGCCAGCAGTTTCTCAATAGAGGGGGCTGGCGAGCAGTACTTC
CASSFSIEGAGEQYF
>many|TRBJ2-4|TRBV20-1|TRBD2
TGCAGTGCTAGAGATTGGGCTAGCGGGGGACTAGCCAAAAACATTCAGTACTTC
CSARDWASGGLAKNIQYF
>many|TRBJ1-3|TRBV14|TRBD1
TGTGCCAGCAGCCTCGGACAGGGGGCTCACACCATATATTTT
CASSLGQGAHTIYF
>NA|TRBJ2-6|TRBV5-1|TRBD2
TGCGCCAGCAGTTGGGGCGCGGGGGTCAACGTCCTGACTTTC
CASSWGAGVNVLTF
>many|TRBJ2-1|TRBV5-1|NA
TGCGCCAGCAGCTTGTCTGGGGGGGGCGATGAGCAGTTCTTC
CASSLSGGGDEQFF
>many|TRBJ1-5|TRBV29-1|NA
TGCAGCGTTGAAGTGTCGGACAATCAGCCCCAGCATTTT
CSVEVSDNQPQHF
>many|TRBJ2-7|TRBV5-1|TRBD2
TGCGCCAGCAGCGGGGACTACGGGAGTTCCTACGAGCAGTACTTC
CASSGDYGSSYEQYF
>few|TRBJ2-7|TRBV19|TRBD2
TGTGCCAGTAGTAACCTAGCGGGGTACGAGCAGTACTTC
CASSNLAGYEQYF
>many|TRBJ1-1|TRBV5-1|NA
TGCGCCAGCAGCTTTGGGGACACTGAAGCTTTCTTT
CASSFGDTEAFF
>many|TRBJ1-1|TRBV7-2|NA
TGTGCCAGCAGCTTAGTTCTTATCGGGACTGAAGCTTTCTTT
CASSLVLIGTEAFF
>once|TRBJ1-2|TRBV20-1|TRBD1
TGCAGTGCCATAATACGACAGGGTCCCTCTAACTATGGCTACACCTTC
CSAIIRQGPSNYGYTF
>many|TRBJ1-2|TRBV12-3/TRBV12-4|NA
TGTGCCAGCAGTTACCAGGGCAACTATGGCTACACCTTC
CASSYQGNYGYTF
>NA|TRBJ2-4|TRBV20-1|NA
TGCAGTGCTAGCACCAAAAACATTCAGTACTTC
CSASTKNIQYF
>NA|TRBJ2-3|TRBV20-1|NA
TGCAGTGCGGCCCCTAGTGGGGGCTCAGATACGCAGTATTTT
CSAAPSGGSDTQYF
>many|TRBJ2-3|TRBV20-1|NA
TGCAGTGCTTTCGGTGGTAGCACAGATACGCAGTATTTT
CSAFGGSTDTQYF
>many|TRBJ1-2|TRBV20-1|TRBD1
TGCAGCCGCATGCCTCCGGGACAGGGTGGTGGCTACACCTTC
CSRMPPGQGGGYTF
>many|TRBJ2-2|TRBV9|TRBD2
TGTGCCAGCAGTGCTACTAGCGGGGCCTACACCGGGGAGCTGTTTTTT
CASSATSGAYTGELFF
>many|TRBJ1-2|TRBV12-3/TRBV12-4|NA
TGTGCCAGCAGCAGGGGTGGCTACACCTTC
CASSRGGYTF
>NA|TRBJ1-2|TRBV6-1|TRBD1
TGTGCCAGCAGTGTGGAGAGACAGGGATTCTATGGCTACACCTTC
CASSVERQGFYGYTF
>many|TRBJ2-1|TRBV10-3|TRBD1
TGTGCCATCAGCCGCCGGACAGGATACCTTGAAGACAATGAGCAGTTCTTC
CAISRRTGYLEDNEQFF
>many|TRBJ2-2|TRBV5-1|TRBD2
TGCGCCAGCAGCTTGGGACTAGCGGGCGGCACCGGGGAGCTGTTTTTT
CASSLGLAGGTGELFF